The rows below give T cell receptor beta chains drawn from one sample of a study of T cell responses to AZD1222 COVID-19 vaccine. The assay was immunoSEQ multiplex PCR, and TCRdb's table has in-frame clones only and misses some. Among about 150,000 clones, approximately 91% were seen once, and the ten largest hold about 3.8%. The sample was peripheral blood, taken 28 days after the second AZD1222 dose. These receptors were collected from an adult who received the AZD1222 COVID-19 vaccine. CDR3s leave out the opening cysteine and the closing phenylalanine or tryptophan. The listing skips clone size in some rows; elsewhere it reads once, few, many or a size class.

j_gene: TRBJ2-2
abundance: few
v_gene: TRBV6-5
CDR3aa: ASTQRTGNTGELF

j_gene: TRBJ1-1
abundance: NA
v_gene: TRBV6-5
CDR3aa: ASSYSLGVEAF

j_gene: TRBJ2-6
abundance: few
v_gene: TRBV27
CDR3aa: ASRVDRVSSGANVLT

j_gene: TRBJ1-2
abundance: NA
v_gene: TRBV19
CDR3aa: ATPTGQGDGYT

j_gene: TRBJ2-3
abundance: NA
v_gene: TRBV7-2
CDR3aa: ASSSGGGAGDTQY

j_gene: TRBJ2-7
abundance: NA
v_gene: TRBV5-1
CDR3aa: ASSPSGRLSYEQY

j_gene: TRBJ2-7
abundance: NA
v_gene: TRBV29-1
CDR3aa: SVSLVNYEQY

j_gene: TRBJ2-3
abundance: once
v_gene: TRBV2
CDR3aa: ASSELRGQVKQY

j_gene: TRBJ2-7
abundance: NA
v_gene: TRBV23-1
CDR3aa: ASSQDGEGHEQY

j_gene: TRBJ2-1
abundance: NA
v_gene: TRBV5-4
CDR3aa: ASSLVDATGLAGSYNEQF

j_gene: TRBJ2-1
abundance: NA
v_gene: TRBV7-3
CDR3aa: ASSPGDNEQF

j_gene: TRBJ2-7
abundance: NA
v_gene: TRBV29-1
CDR3aa: SVARGIHEQY

j_gene: TRBJ2-1
abundance: once
v_gene: TRBV9
CDR3aa: ASSVAFRGSSYNEQF

j_gene: TRBJ2-7
abundance: NA
v_gene: TRBV19
CDR3aa: ASSMGTDLSYEQY

j_gene: TRBJ1-1
abundance: NA
v_gene: TRBV3-1/TRBV3-2
CDR3aa: ASSQGTVGAF

j_gene: TRBJ1-5
abundance: NA
v_gene: TRBV2
CDR3aa: ASSEVQGGFQPQH

j_gene: TRBJ2-7
abundance: NA
v_gene: TRBV4-2
CDR3aa: ASSQARTGLPYEQY

j_gene: TRBJ1-3
abundance: NA
v_gene: TRBV30
CDR3aa: AWSVDRSSGNTIY

j_gene: TRBJ1-1
abundance: NA
v_gene: TRBV12-3/TRBV12-4
CDR3aa: ASSPRGDRAAF

j_gene: TRBJ2-3
abundance: NA
v_gene: TRBV5-1
CDR3aa: ASSLVGGQFTDTQY

j_gene: TRBJ1-1
abundance: NA
v_gene: TRBV28
CDR3aa: ASSFPLTEAF

j_gene: TRBJ2-1
abundance: NA
v_gene: TRBV2
CDR3aa: ASRTTATSYNEQF

j_gene: TRBJ2-6
abundance: NA
v_gene: TRBV2
CDR3aa: ASVRSSVGANVLT

j_gene: TRBJ2-1
abundance: NA
v_gene: TRBV7-2
CDR3aa: AARTSGTEEQF

j_gene: TRBJ2-7
abundance: few
v_gene: TRBV18
CDR3aa: ASSLGSPYEQY

j_gene: TRBJ1-6
abundance: few
v_gene: TRBV9
CDR3aa: ASSVGLGQGSSPLH

j_gene: TRBJ1-1
abundance: NA
v_gene: TRBV18
CDR3aa: ASSLEATNTEAF

j_gene: TRBJ2-7
abundance: many
v_gene: TRBV27
CDR3aa: ASSFGTEQY

j_gene: TRBJ1-6
abundance: NA
v_gene: TRBV30
CDR3aa: AWSGGDRVGSPLH

j_gene: TRBJ1-5
abundance: NA
v_gene: TRBV24-1
CDR3aa: ATSVGGIQPQH

j_gene: TRBJ2-1
abundance: NA
v_gene: TRBV30
CDR3aa: AWGALGGSVYEQF

j_gene: TRBJ1-1
abundance: NA
v_gene: TRBV19
CDR3aa: ASSTIIGNTEAF

j_gene: TRBJ1-2
abundance: NA
v_gene: TRBV15
CDR3aa: ATSRDRGAVVYGYT

j_gene: TRBJ1-2
abundance: NA
v_gene: TRBV6-5
CDR3aa: ASSPQTGDYGYT

j_gene: TRBJ1-1
abundance: NA
v_gene: TRBV7-9
CDR3aa: ASSLALQGDTEAF

j_gene: TRBJ1-5
abundance: NA
v_gene: TRBV19
CDR3aa: ASSTDRNQPQH

j_gene: TRBJ2-3
abundance: NA
v_gene: TRBV4-1
CDR3aa: ASSQDEEGTDTQY

j_gene: TRBJ2-2
abundance: NA
v_gene: TRBV6-2/TRBV6-3
CDR3aa: ASSYFYRGNTGELF